This T cell receptor beta chain originates from a study of blood T cell repertoires in COVID-19. Study as a whole: Acute-phase and convalescent COVID-19 samples originated in the United States, Italy and Spain. Sources were T cells, B-cell-depleted T cells, or PBMCs; the material itself was cDNA or gDNA.

As processed by the authors: Scientists estimated how many nucleated cells there were by amplifying reference gene primers. Produced via immunoSEQ multiplex PCR; TCRdb's table is partial and in-frame only. V, J and clone size reflect that table, while D and trimming were determined from the DNA. The repertoire has hundreds of thousands of clones, about 85% of them found once; the top ten carry 3% to 3.5%. This CDR3 spans 16 amino acids. Per the germline V gene, CDR1 is LGHNA and CDR2 is YSLEER. The J segment lost 7 bases and the V segment lost 4 bases, leaving 15 bases of the junction unmatched. This chain links TRBV4-3 with TRBJ1-2; 7 nucleotides align to TRBD1. The TCR originated in a man aged 18 to 29 with active or convalescent COVID-19. The sample was peripheral blood. This chain's CDR3 is CASSLVTGTVLVGYTF. The CDR3 DNA follows: TGCGCCAGCAGCCTCGTTACCGGGACAGTATTGGTTGGCTACACCTTC.